A selection of T cell receptor beta chains follows, all from one sample in a study of neurological immune-mediated disorders. TCRdb re-analysed the 5' RACE reads in MiXCR, keeping a single row per CDR3 protein. The top ten hold approximately 7.1% of the sample, which has about 58,000 distinct CDR3 sequences, roughly 3.5% seen once. The material sequenced was PBMCs. These receptor sequences come from a woman aged 55-69 years with multiple sclerosis. The CDR3 runs from the conserved cysteine through the conserved F or W. The D gene is left open where the match is weak. Part of the rows lack a size; the others show once, few, many or a class for expanded clones.

>many|TRBV18|NA|TRBJ1-2
TGTGCCAGCTCACCACCAGCGTCGTACTATGGCTACACCTTC
CASSPPASYYGYTF
>many|TRBV12-3/TRBV12-4|NA|TRBJ2-7
TGTGCCAGCAGTTTTGGGACGGACTCCTACGAGCAGTACTTC
CASSFGTDSYEQYF
>many|TRBV3-1|NA|TRBJ2-7
TGTGCCAGCAGCCTACGTGGCAGGGGCTACGAGCAGTACTTC
CASSLRGRGYEQYF
>many|TRBV12-3/TRBV12-4|NA|TRBJ2-3
TGTGCCAGCAGCTTGGGCTGGGCTCTTGCCCCAGATACGCAGTATTTT
CASSLGWALAPDTQYF
>many|TRBV28|NA|TRBJ2-7
TGTGCCAGCAGGGGACCCAACCGGGCCTACGAGCAGTACTTC
CASRGPNRAYEQYF
>NA|TRBV7-9|TRBD2|TRBJ2-5
TGTGCCAGCAGCCGCCAGGCGGGAGGTCGAGAGACCCAGTACTTC
CASSRQAGGRETQYF
>few|TRBV30|NA|TRBJ1-2
TGTGCCTGGAGTGTACAGGATAACGGCTACACCTTC
CAWSVQDNGYTF
>many|TRBV7-9|NA|TRBJ1-4
TGTGCCACGCCAGGGGATGAAAAACTGTTTTTT
CATPGDEKLFF
>many|TRBV4-1|NA|TRBJ2-2
TGCGCCAGCAGACCGCACCGGATGTCAACCGGGGAGCTGTTTTTT
CASRPHRMSTGELFF
>many|TRBV7-2|NA|TRBJ1-2
TGTGCCAGCAGCTTATTAGGACGGATAGTAACTAACTATGGCTACACCTTC
CASSLLGRIVTNYGYTF
>many|TRBV12-3/TRBV12-4|TRBD1|TRBJ1-5
TGTGCCAGCAGTGTGGACAGGGCAGCCCAGCCCCAGCATTTT
CASSVDRAAQPQHF
>many|TRBV6-5|TRBD1|TRBJ2-7
TGTGCCAGCAGTTACGACCGGGACAGGCTCTACGAGCAGTACTTC
CASSYDRDRLYEQYF
>many|TRBV20-1|NA|TRBJ2-7
TGCAGTGCTAGAGGGCTGAGGAGCTCCTACGAGCAGTACTTC
CSARGLRSSYEQYF
>many|TRBV12-3/TRBV12-4|NA|TRBJ1-5
TGTGCCAGCACCGGGGGGTTTCAGCCCCAGCATTTT
CASTGGFQPQHF
>many|TRBV28|NA|TRBJ2-2
TGTGCCAGCAGCCCCTATAACACCGGGGAGCTGTTTTTT
CASSPYNTGELFF
>many|TRBV5-1|NA|TRBJ1-2
TGCGCCAGCAGCTTGTCTGGGGGGACTTTCTATGGCTACACCTTC
CASSLSGGTFYGYTF
>many|TRBV3-1|NA|TRBJ2-5
TGTGCCAGCAGGCAGTTACACCTCCAAGAGACCCAGTACTTC
CASRQLHLQETQYF
>many|TRBV20-1|NA|TRBJ1-1
TGCAGTGCGCCGAGGGGGGCTTTGAACACTGAAGCTTTCTTT
CSAPRGALNTEAFF